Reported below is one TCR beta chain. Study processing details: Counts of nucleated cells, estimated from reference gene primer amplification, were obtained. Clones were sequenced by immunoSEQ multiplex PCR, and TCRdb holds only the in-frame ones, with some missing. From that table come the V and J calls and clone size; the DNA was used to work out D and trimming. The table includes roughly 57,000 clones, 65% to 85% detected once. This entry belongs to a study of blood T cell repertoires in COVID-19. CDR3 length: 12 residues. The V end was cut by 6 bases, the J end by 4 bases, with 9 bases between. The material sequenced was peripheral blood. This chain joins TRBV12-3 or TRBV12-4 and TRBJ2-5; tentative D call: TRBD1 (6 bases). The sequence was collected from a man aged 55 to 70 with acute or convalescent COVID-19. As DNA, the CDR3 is TGTGCCAGCAGACAGGGAAGAGAGACCCAGTACTTC. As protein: CASRQGRETQYF.